This T cell receptor beta chain was sequenced in a study of CXCR3-negative and CXCR3-positive naive CD8 T cells. The libraries of TRB cDNA were prepared using 5' RACE with UMI labels. TCRdb reanalyzed the 5' RACE reads and collapses them to one entry per CDR3 protein, without DNA. The sample holds 69,000 or so distinct CDR3 sequences. The germline CDR1 and CDR2 sequences are SQVTM and ANQGSEA. The CDR3 runs to 14 residues. The V and J genes are TRBV29-1 and TRBJ1-1; TCRdb returns TRBD1, unconfirmable since there is no DNA. Sequencing was carried out using naive CXCR3- CD8+ T cells from blood. Subset in this sample: CD45RO-CCR7+CD27+CD95- naive CD8+ T cells lacking CXCR3 (TNR3-). This receptor was identified in a human donor in good health. Some clones in this sample may be carry-over from other donors' samples. The CDR3 region is CSAKRSGVETEAFF.